Below, 18 T cell receptor beta chains from the same sample are listed, as sequenced in a study of cytomegalovirus exposure and HLA in healthy donors. PCR primers comprised 60 Vbeta and 13 Jbeta primers. Profiled with immunoSEQ multiplex PCR; TCRdb holds only in-frame clones, not every one. This table has around 110,000 clones, around 75% appearing once. The sample comprised PBMCs. These receptors were taken from a man in his thirties or forties in good health and CMV-seronegative.

The chain carries TRBV10-3 and TRBJ1-4, with a tentative D call TRBD1 (6 bases). Germline assignment: CDR1 ENHRY and CDR2 SYGVKD. CDR3 length equals 17 residues. The V gene lost 4 bases and the J gene lost 2 bases, with 17 bases spanning the gap. The CDR3 loop reads CAISVAPQGRTNEKLFF. The DNA of the CDR3 is TGTGCCATCAGTGTTGCCCCACAGGGACGTACTAATGAAAAACTGTTTTTT.

CDR3 loop: CASSLGPYRQGTNTGELFF. The CDR3 DNA reads as TGTGCCAGCAGCTTAGGTCCTTATCGTCAGGGGACGAACACCGGGGAGCTGTTTTTT. This rearrangement joins TRBV7-2 to TRBJ2-2; D possibly corresponds to TRBD1 (6 bases). The CDR3 totals 19 residues. Looked up from germline, CDR1 is SGHTA and CDR2 is FQGNSA. Trimming left V 1 base short and J 0 bases short, with 18 bases between.

The chain links TRBV9 to TRBJ2-5; 8 bases agree with TRBD1. Germline V gene data show CDR1 as SGDLS and CDR2 as YYNGEE. The CDR3 runs to 16 residues. V was clipped by 4 bases and J by 1 base; unmatched bases: 9. This CDR3 reads CASSFRQGAGQETQYF. DNA for the CDR3: TGTGCCAGCAGCTTCCGGCAGGGGGCAGGCCAAGAGACCCAGTACTTC.

The chain couples TRBV29-1 to TRBJ2-3, with 11 bases aligning to TRBD1. V lost 3 bases to trimming and J lost 0 bases; unmatched junction nucleotides: 5. Germline V gene sequence: CDR1 SQVTM, CDR2 ANQGSEA. The CDR3 length is 16 residues. The CDR3 region is CSVDGTGGLSTDTQYF. The CDR3 DNA is TGCAGCGTTGATGGGACAGGGGGGCTCAGCACAGATACGCAGTATTTT.

The genes are TRBV19 and TRBJ1-6, with D maybe TRBD1 (6 bases). CDR1 and CDR2 (germline): LNHDA, SQIVND (reference sequence). CDR3 length: 16 amino acids. V shed 4 bases and J shed 10 bases, with 20 bases lying between them. CDR3 nucleotide sequence: TGTGCCAGTAGTACGGACAGCGCCAGATTCGGGTCACCCCTCCACTTT. This codes for CASSTDSARFGSPLHF.

The chain joins TRBV6-6 to TRBJ2-7; 7 nucleotides match TRBD1. The ends lost 6 bases at V and 1 base at J; junction bases unmatched: 9. The CDR3 consists of 15 residues. The germline V gene encodes CDR1 MNHNY and CDR2 SVGAGI (reference sequence). Here the CDR3 DNA reads TGTGCCAGCAGACCCGGACAGGCTCAATCCTACGAGCAGTACTTC. This codes for CASRPGQAQSYEQYF.

This CDR3 reads CASSYSGTWGTGELFF. The CDR3 nucleotides read TGCGCCAGCAGCTACTCGGGGACTTGGGGGACCGGGGAGCTGTTTTTT. The V call is TRBV5-1, the J call TRBJ2-2, with D maybe TRBD2 (6 bases). V dropped 3 bases and J dropped 5 bases, with 17 bases sitting between them. The CDR3 covers 16 residues. CDR1 is SGHRS and CDR2 is YFSETQ in the germline V gene. Using reference TRBV5-1 and TRBJ2-2 for the parts outside the CDR3, the full variable domain is KAGVTQTPRYLIKTRGQQVTLSCSPISGHRSVSWYQQTPGQGLQFLFEYFSETQRNKGNFPGRFSGRQFSNSRSEMNVSTLELGDSALYLCASSYSGTWGTGELFFGEGSRLTVL.

The chain is built from TRBV23-1 and TRBJ2-5; 8 bases agree with TRBD1. Judging by the DNA end, TRBJ2-7 fits better; the J call may be wrong. TRBV23-1 is placed among ORFs of uncertain function. The CDR3 runs to 14 residues. The CDR3 loop is CASSQRQGAYEQYF. Written as DNA, the CDR3 is TGCGCCAGCAGTCAACGGCAGGGGGCATACGAGCAGTACTTC.

This chain uses TRBV7-9 with TRBJ2-3, with 9 bases lining up with TRBD1. The length of the CDR3 is 15 residues. Germline lookup yields CDR1 SEHNR and CDR2 FQNEAQ (reference sequence). The V and J ends lost 11 bases and 6 bases, in that order; junction bases with no gene match: 15. The CDR3 region is CAAWRLGQGWDTQYF. The CDR3 region has the DNA TGTGCCGCCTGGAGATTGGGACAGGGTTGGGATACGCAGTATTTT.

This chain links TRBV4-1 with TRBJ2-7; the match to TRBD2 covers 13 bases. Looked up from germline, CDR1 is MGHRA and CDR2 is YSYEKL. Germline trimming cut 4 bases from V and 4 bases from J; bases unmatched to any gene: 4. The CDR3 length is 15 residues. The DNA for the CDR3 is TGCGCCAGCAGCCGACTAGCGGGGGGCCCATACGAGCAGTACTTC. As protein: CASSRLAGGPYEQYF.

V and J are TRBV2 and TRBJ1-6, with D perhaps TRBD1 (5 bases). V shed 11 bases and J shed 0 bases, with 23 bases lying between them. Germline V gene data show CDR1 as SNHLY and CDR2 as FYNNEI. The CDR3 is 18 amino acids. The CDR3 reads CAQQGRPAVSSYNSPLHF. CDR3 DNA sequence: TGTGCCCAGCAGGGTCGTCCAGCCGTAAGCTCCTATAATTCACCCCTCCACTTT.

The rearrangement links TRBV21-1 to TRBJ2-5; TRBD2 is taken as the D call from the table, unchecked against the DNA. TRBJ2-7 matches the DNA end more closely, so the J call is doubtful. TRBV21-1 is annotated as a pseudogene. The CDR3 has 12 residues. The CDR3 DNA reads as TGTGCCAACGCCGGGGAGGACTACGAGCAGTACTTC. This codes for CANAGEDYEQYF.

This chain connects TRBV6-4 to TRBJ2-3, with 8 bases lining up with TRBD1. CDR1 and CDR2 from the germline V gene are MRHNA and SNTAGT. V lost 4 bases to trimming and J lost 5 bases; unmatched junction nucleotides: 11. The CDR3 runs to 16 residues. CDR3 protein: CASSAQGAFQKDTQYF. As DNA, the CDR3 is TGTGCCAGCAGTGCCCAGGGGGCTTTTCAGAAAGATACGCAGTATTTT.

The chain links TRBV7-6 to TRBJ1-1; TRBD1 agrees at 11 bases. The germline gives CDR1 SGHVS, CDR2 FNYEAQ. This CDR3 comprises 15 residues. J lost 7 bases, V lost 1 base, and 5 bases had no gene match. The CDR3 DNA is TGTGCCAGCAGCTTAGGGAGGACAGGGGGCGGTGAAGCTTTCTTT. Translated, it gives CASSLGRTGGGEAFF.

Points on this clone: One end of the junction varies from germline; a read error may be responsible. V gene TRBV10-3 combines with J gene TRBJ1-2; D possibly corresponds to TRBD1 (6 bases). The CDR3 runs to 15 residues. The V gene's germline CDR1 is ENHRY and CDR2 SYGVKD. The CDR3 DNA follows: TGTGCCATCACTGAGGGGGGCTCCTGGCTAGGTGGCTACACCTTC. It codes for CAITEGGSWLGGYTF.

The rearrangement uses TRBV18 and TRBJ1-1; D is undetermined. Trimming shortened V by 5 bases and J by 0 bases, and 13 bases separated the two germline ends. The CDR3 has 15 residues. Germline CDR1 is KGHSH and CDR2 is LQKENI. The chain's CDR3 is CASSIKTVMNTEAFF. DNA for the CDR3: TGTGCCAGCTCAATCAAAACAGTGATGAACACTGAAGCTTTCTTT.

The chain uses TRBV6-5 and TRBJ2-5; D is possibly TRBD2 (5 bases). The CDR3 runs 13 residues. V was cut by 9 bases and J by 7 bases, with 18 bases left in between. Per the germline V gene, CDR1 is MNHEY and CDR2 is SVGAGI. The CDR3 DNA is TGTGCCAGTAGGGCGACTACTTTGGGGACCCAGTACTTC. Amino acids: CASRATTLGTQYF.

The rearrangement uses TRBV13 and TRBJ2-7, with 8 bases lining up with TRBD2. Germline V gene data show CDR1 as PRHDT and CDR2 as FYEKMQ (reference sequence). Trimming took 5 bases from V and 0 from J; bases not matched to a gene: 9. CDR3 length: 16 residues. The CDR3 loop is CASSITSGYSSYEQYF. In nucleotides, the CDR3 is TGTGCCAGCAGCATAACTAGCGGTTATTCCTCCTACGAGCAGTACTTC.